This T cell receptor (beta chain) was documented in a study of blood T cell repertoires in COVID-19. Germline V CDR1 and CDR2: SGHTA, FQGNSA. V dropped 4 bases and J dropped 1; count of bases not matched to a gene: 2. The CDR3 has 14 residues. Cohort allocation depended upon clinical history that participants reported. Symptom resolution, clearance, or two negative PCRs marked donors in Cohort 3 as recovered. Per the study methods: Reference gene primer amplification yielded estimated nucleated cell counts. The repertoire was sequenced with immunoSEQ multiplex PCR; TCRdb's copy has only in-frame clones and lacks some. The V and J calls and clone size are taken from that table; D and trimming were inferred from the DNA. This table has 300,000 to 450,000 clones, 85% to 90% appearing once. This clone came up a few times.

The sequencing sample was made of PBMCs or T cells enriched from blood (not recorded which). The rearrangement joins TRBV7-2 to TRBJ2-3, with 7 bases identical to TRBD1. This clonotype was obtained from a young woman who had recovered from COVID-19. The CDR3 DNA reads TGTGCCAGCAGCTCCGGACAGGGCACAGATACGCAGTATTTT. It is translated as CASSSGQGTDTQYF.